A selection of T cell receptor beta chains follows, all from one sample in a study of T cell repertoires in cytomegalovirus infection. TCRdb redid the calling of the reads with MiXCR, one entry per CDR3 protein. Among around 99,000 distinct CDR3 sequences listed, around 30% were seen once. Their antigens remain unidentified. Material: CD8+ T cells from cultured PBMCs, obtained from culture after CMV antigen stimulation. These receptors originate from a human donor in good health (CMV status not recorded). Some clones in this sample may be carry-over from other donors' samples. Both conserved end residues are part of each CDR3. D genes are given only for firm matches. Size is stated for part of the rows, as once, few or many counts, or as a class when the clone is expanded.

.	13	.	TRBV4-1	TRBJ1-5	TGCGCCAGCAGCCAAGGGGCAAATCTCCCCCAGCATTTT	CASSQGANLPQHF
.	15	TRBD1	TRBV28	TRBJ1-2	TGTGCCAGCAGAGGGGACAGGGAGGGAAACTATGGCTACACCTTC	CASRGDREGNYGYTF
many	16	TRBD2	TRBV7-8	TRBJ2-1	TGTGCCAGCAGCTCCGCGGGACTAGCGGGGGAGCGGGGGCAGTTCTTC	CASSSAGLAGERGQFF
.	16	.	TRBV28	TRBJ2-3	TGTGCCAGCAGTTTATGGGTCGAGGCCAACCCAGATACGCAGTATTTT	CASSLWVEANPDTQYF
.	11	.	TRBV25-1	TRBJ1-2	TGTGCCACCGAGCAGGACTATGGCTACACCTTC	CATEQDYGYTF
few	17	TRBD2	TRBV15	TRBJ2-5	TGTGCCACCAGCAGGGTCTCGACTAGCGGGTACCAAGAGACCCAGTACTTC	CATSRVSTSGYQETQYF
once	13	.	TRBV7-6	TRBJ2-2	TGTGCCATTACAAAGCCCGACACCGGGGAGCTGTTTTTT	CAITKPDTGELFF
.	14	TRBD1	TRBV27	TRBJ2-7	TGTGCCAGCAAGATACAGGGGGCGCTCTACGAGCAGTACTTC	CASKIQGALYEQYF
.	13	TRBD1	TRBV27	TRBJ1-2	TGTGCCAGCAGTTTAGGCTCAGGGGGAGGCTACACCTTC	CASSLGSGGGYTF
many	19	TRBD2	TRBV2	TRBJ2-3	TGTGCCAGCAGTGACTTCGGACTAGCGGGGGGCCATGGCACAGATACGCAGTATTTT	CASSDFGLAGGHGTDTQYF
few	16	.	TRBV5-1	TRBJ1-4	TGCGCCAGCACCTCGGGGGGAGCACGCGCTAATGAAAAACTGTTTTTT	CASTSGGARANEKLFF
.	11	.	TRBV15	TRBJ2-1	TGTGCCACCAGCAGAGACAGGGAGCAGTTCTTC	CATSRDREQFF
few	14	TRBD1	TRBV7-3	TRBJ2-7	TGTGCCAGCAGCAGGGGACAGGGGACCTACGAGCAGTACTTC	CASSRGQGTYEQYF
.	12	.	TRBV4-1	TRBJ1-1	TGCGCCAGCAGCCAAGATCCCCCTGAAGCTTTCTTT	CASSQDPPEAFF
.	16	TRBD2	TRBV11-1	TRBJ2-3	TGTGCCAGCAGCGCGCTAGCGGGGGGGTCGAAAGATACGCAGTATTTT	CASSALAGGSKDTQYF
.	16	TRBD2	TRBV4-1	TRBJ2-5	TGCGCCAGCAGCCAAGGGACTAGCGGGGAAGGAAAGACCCAGTACTTC	CASSQGTSGEGKTQYF
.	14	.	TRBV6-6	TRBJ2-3	TGTGCCAGCACTGACAGGTCTAGCACAGATACGCAGTATTTT	CASTDRSSTDTQYF
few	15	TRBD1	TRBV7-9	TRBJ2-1	TGTGCCAGCAGCTTGGGACAGGGTTCCAACAATGAGCAGTTCTTC	CASSLGQGSNNEQFF
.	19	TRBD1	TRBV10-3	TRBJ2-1	TGTGCCATCAGTGAGTATGGGAGTACGGGACAGGGGGAACACAATGAGCAGTTCTTC	CAISEYGSTGQGEHNEQFF
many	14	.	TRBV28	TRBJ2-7	TGTGCCAGCAGTTTGGGCAGGGGCCCCTACGAGCAGTACTTC	CASSLGRGPYEQYF
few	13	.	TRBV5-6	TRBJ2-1	TGTGCCAGCAGTGAGCAGGGTTTTGATGAGCAGTTCTTC	CASSEQGFDEQFF
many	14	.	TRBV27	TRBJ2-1	TGTGCCAGCAGTTTGGCGAGTAGGTACAATGAGCAGTTCTTC	CASSLASRYNEQFF
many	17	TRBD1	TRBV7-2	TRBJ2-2	TGTGCCAGCAGCTTATTCTCTGGGACAGGGAACACCGGGGAGCTGTTTTTT	CASSLFSGTGNTGELFF
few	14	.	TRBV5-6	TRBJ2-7	TGTGCCAGCAGCTTCAGAGGTAATTCCTACGAGCAGTACTTC	CASSFRGNSYEQYF
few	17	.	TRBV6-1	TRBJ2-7	TGTGCCAGCAGTATCCCTACCCTCGGGGGCCTATCCTACGAGCAGTACTTC	CASSIPTLGGLSYEQYF
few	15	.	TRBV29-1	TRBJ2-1	TGCAGCGTTATCACCCTACAGGGACGAATAGGTGAGCAGTTCTTC	CSVITLQGRIGEQFF
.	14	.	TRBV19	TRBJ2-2	TGTGCCAGTAGCTTCGGACAGAGCACCGGGGAGCTGTTTTTT	CASSFGQSTGELFF
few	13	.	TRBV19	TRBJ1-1	TGTGCCAGTAGTGTTAGCTTGAACACTGAAGCTTTCTTT	CASSVSLNTEAFF
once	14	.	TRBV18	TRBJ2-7	TGTGCCAGCTCGCAACCATCGAAGGGACCCGAGCAGTACTTC	CASSQPSKGPEQYF
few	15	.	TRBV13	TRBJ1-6	TGTGCCAGCAGCGGGGCGGACACACTAAATTCACCCCTCCACTTT	CASSGADTLNSPLHF
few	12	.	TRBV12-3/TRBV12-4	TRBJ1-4	TGTGCCAGCAGTTCCAATCCTGAAAAACTGTTTTTT	CASSSNPEKLFF
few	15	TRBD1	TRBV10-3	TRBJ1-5	TGTGCCATCAGTGTGGAGGGGGCAGGCAATCAGCCCCAGCATTTT	CAISVEGAGNQPQHF
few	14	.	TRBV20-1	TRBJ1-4	TGCAGTGCTAGAGACTTTGGACTTAATGAAAAACTGTTTTTT	CSARDFGLNEKLFF
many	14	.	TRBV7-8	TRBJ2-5	TGTGCCAGCAGCTTAGCGCTCTGGGGGGAGACCCAGTACTTC	CASSLALWGETQYF
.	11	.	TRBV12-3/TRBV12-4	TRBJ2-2	TGTGCCACCCGCGACACCGGGGAGCTGTTTTTT	CATRDTGELFF
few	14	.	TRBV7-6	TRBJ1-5	TGTGCCAGCAGCTTAACAGAAAGCAATCAGCCCCAGCATTTT	CASSLTESNQPQHF
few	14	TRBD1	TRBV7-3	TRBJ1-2	TGTGCCAGCAGCCCAGGACAGGGTGGCTATGGCTACACCTTC	CASSPGQGGYGYTF
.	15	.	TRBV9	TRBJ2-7	TGTGCCAGCAGCGTAGAACGAGACAGCCGGTACGAGCAGTACTTC	CASSVERDSRYEQYF
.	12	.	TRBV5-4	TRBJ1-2	TGTGCCAGCAGCGGGGACGACTATGGCTACACCTTC	CASSGDDYGYTF
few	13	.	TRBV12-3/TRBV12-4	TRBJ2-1	TGTGCCAGCAGTTTAGTGGGGAAAGGTGAGCAGTTCTTC	CASSLVGKGEQFF
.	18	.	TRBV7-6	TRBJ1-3	TGTGCCAGCAGCTTAGGGACGACAGGCCCCAGCTCTGGAAACACCATATATTTT	CASSLGTTGPSSGNTIYF
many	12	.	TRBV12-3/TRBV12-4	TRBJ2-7	TGTGCCAGCAGTTCAAACATCTACGAGCAGTACTTC	CASSSNIYEQYF
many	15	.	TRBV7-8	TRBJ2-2	TGTGCCAGCAGCTTAGCGGGTGGTAACACCGGGGAGCTGTTTTTT	CASSLAGGNTGELFF
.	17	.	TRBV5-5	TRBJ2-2	TGTGCCAGCAGCTTGCCAGGGGGGGGCGAAAGCACCGGGGAGCTGTTTTTT	CASSLPGGGESTGELFF
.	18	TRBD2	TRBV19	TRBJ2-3	TGTGCCAGTAGGGAACGGGTAGCGGGGGGGCCGGGCACAGATACGCAGTATTTT	CASRERVAGGPGTDTQYF
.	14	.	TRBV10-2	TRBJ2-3	TGCGCCAGCAGTGATCGGGGACTCGGAGATACGCAGTATTTT	CASSDRGLGDTQYF
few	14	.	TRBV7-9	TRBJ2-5	TGTGCCAGCAGCCCGGACACTCACCAAGAGACCCAGTACTTC	CASSPDTHQETQYF
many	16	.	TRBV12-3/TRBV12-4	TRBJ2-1	TGTGCCAGCAGTATAATAGGCGGCAGCTCCTACAATGAGCAGTTCTTC	CASSIIGGSSYNEQFF
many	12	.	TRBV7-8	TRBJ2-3	TGTGCCAGCACCGCGGGCACAGATACGCAGTATTTT	CASTAGTDTQYF
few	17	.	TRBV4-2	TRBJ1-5	TGTGCCAGCAGCCAAGGGGAGGGACGGAATATCATGGAGCCCCAGCATTTT	CASSQGEGRNIMEPQHF